The 29 T cell receptor beta chains below all came from one sample that was sequenced in a study of CD8 T cells in ankylosing spondylitis. Notes on the study in general: A TCR beta motif made of fewer than ten highly homologous variants seemed typical of ankylosing spondylitis blood.

TCRdb processed the 5' RACE reads anew with MiXCR; each CDR3 protein has one entry. The table records 300,000 to 400,000 distinct CDR3 sequences, around 22% of them present only once. The antigens these receptors bind are not known. The sample comprised blood, either unsorted or a sorted T cell fraction (not recorded which). The receptors were sampled from a male donor with ankylosing spondylitis.

The CDR3 region is CASSQQGELFF. For the CDR3, the DNA is TGTGCCAGCAGCCAACAGGGGGAACTGTTTTTT. The rearrangement joins TRBV3-1 to TRBJ1-4, with 7 bases matching TRBD1. Germline V gene sequence: CDR1 LGHDT, CDR2 YNNKEL (reference sequence). The CDR3 has 11 residues. J lost 12 bases, V lost 2 bases, and 0 bases had no gene match.

V usage is TRBV12-3 or TRBV12-4 and J usage is TRBJ1-5; unclear D gene. This CDR3 has 11 amino acids. V gave up 5 bases and J gave up 9 bases, with 8 bases separating them. CDR3 sequence: CASSPGGPQHF. The DNA for the CDR3 is TGTGCCAGCAGTCCCGGAGGGCCCCAGCATTTT.

This clonotype was seen a few times. V is TRBV9 and J is TRBJ2-2; 10 nucleotides match TRBD2. The CDR3 runs 16 residues. With V trimmed by 4 bases and J by 6 bases, 9 bases remained unmatched. Germline V lookup: CDR1 SGDLS, CDR2 YYNGEE. The CDR3 spells CASSPRGAGGSGELFF. The CDR3 DNA sequence: TGTGCCAGCAGCCCGAGGGGAGCGGGAGGGTCCGGGGAGCTGTTTTTT.

The chain recombines TRBV12-3 or TRBV12-4 with TRBJ2-3; 9 nucleotides agree with TRBD2. The CDR3 has 14 amino acids. Unmatched junction bases numbered 3, after V lost 7 bases and J lost 1 base. The CDR3 bases are TGTGCCAGCAACTTAGCGGGGGGCACAGATACGCAGTATTTT. Translated, it gives CASNLAGGTDTQYF.

This clonotype has more than one count but fewer than ten. V usage is TRBV5-1 and J usage is TRBJ2-2; the D is unclear. Per germline, CDR1 SGHRS and CDR2 YFSETQ. V was shortened by 1 base and J by 2 bases, with 12 bases between the two germline ends. This CDR3 region has 16 residues. DNA of the CDR3: TGCGCCAGCAGCTTGCTCGGCTCAGCCAACACCGGGGAGCTGTTTTTT. Its translation is CASSLLGSANTGELFF.

A few counts support this clonotype. The CDR3 region has the DNA TGTGCCAGCAGTGAGGGGGTTAGCGGGACCAATGAGCAGTTCTTC. Protein: CASSEGVSGTNEQFF. The genes are TRBV2 and TRBJ2-1; TRBD2 matches at 8 bases. V dropped 3 bases and J dropped 6; count of bases not matched to a gene: 7. Germline CDR1 reads SNHLY; CDR2 reads FYNNEI. The CDR3 is 15 residues long.

This clonotype was counted only a few times. CDR3 in amino acids: CASSPRGQGGNTIYF. The CDR3, as DNA: TGTGCCAGCAGCCCTCGAGGACAGGGGGGAAACACCATATATTTT. The rearrangement links TRBV3-1 to TRBJ1-3, with 9 nucleotides matching TRBD1. Germline V gene data show CDR1 as LGHDT and CDR2 as YNNKEL (reference sequence). This CDR3 is 15 amino acids long. With V trimmed by 4 bases and J by 4 bases, 5 bases remained unmatched.

This clonotype was observed a few times. The chain recombines TRBV5-1 with TRBJ2-1, with 13 bases that match TRBD2. The CDR3 runs to 15 residues. V dropped 4 bases and J dropped 8; count of bases not matched to a gene: 6. CDR1 and CDR2 (germline): SGHRS, YFSETQ. CDR3 DNA: TGCGCCAGCAGCATGACTAGCGGGAGGTTCGATGAGCAGTTCTTC. It codes for CASSMTSGRFDEQFF.

The chain is built from TRBV20-1 and TRBJ2-2; no reliable D call. The V gene lost 3 bases and the J gene lost 7 bases, with 6 bases spanning the gap. CDR1 and CDR2 (germline): DFQATT, SNEGSKA (reference sequence). The CDR3 has 11 residues. CDR3 sequence (DNA): TGCAGTGCTAGTGCAAGCGGGGAGCTGTTTTTT. Translating gives CSASASGELFF.

This chain connects TRBV11-3 to TRBJ2-4; 10 bases are shared with TRBD1. Germline CDR1 reads SGHNT; CDR2 reads YENEEA. This CDR3 has 15 residues. After removal of 6 bases from V and 5 bases from J, the junction contained 7 bases not matched to a gene. The CDR3 DNA follows: TGTGCCAGCAGTAAAAGGACAGGGGGGGAAAACATTCAGTACTTC. It is translated as CASSKRTGGENIQYF.

This clonotype showed up just a few times. J is TRBJ2-5 and V is TRBV15; TRBD1 matches at 10 bases. This CDR3 is 15 amino acids long. The J segment lost 5 bases and the V segment lost 4 bases, leaving 7 bases of the junction unmatched. The germline V gene has CDR1 LNHNV and CDR2 YYDKDF (reference sequence). CDR3 coding DNA: TGTGCCACCAGCACAGGGACAGGGGATGTGGAGACCCAGTACTTC. Encoded protein: CATSTGTGDVETQYF. Together with reference TRBV15 and TRBJ2-5, the CDR3 gives the full variable domain: DAMVIQNPRYQVTQFGKPVTLSCSQTLNHNVMYWYQQKSSQAPKLLFHYYDKDFNNEADTPDNFQSRRPNTSFCFLDIRSPGLGDTAMYLCATSTGTGDVETQYFGPGTRLLVL.

CDR3 residues: CASASVSYEQYF. Written as DNA, the CDR3 is TGTGCCAGCGCGTCTGTATCCTACGAGCAGTACTTC. The chain is built from TRBV28 and TRBJ2-7, with D uncertain. The CDR3 spans 12 residues. Trimming shortened V by 8 bases and J by 1 base, and 9 bases separated the two germline ends. Germline lookup yields CDR1 MDHEN and CDR2 SYDVKM.

This clonotype was observed at least ten times. Written as DNA, the CDR3 is TGCGCCAGCAGCGGGGGACAGGGGAGTACTGAAGCTTTCTTT. It translates to CASSGGQGSTEAFF. The rearrangement uses TRBV5-1 and TRBJ1-1; 10 bases map to TRBD1. This CDR3 has 14 residues. CDR1 and CDR2 from the germline V gene are SGHRS and YFSETQ. Trimming took 4 bases from V and 5 from J; bases not matched to a gene: 5. The full variable domain, with the rest looked up from reference TRBV5-1 and TRBJ1-1, is KAGVTQTPRYLIKTRGQQVTLSCSPISGHRSVSWYQQTPGQGLQFLFEYFSETQRNKGNFPGRFSGRQFSNSRSEMNVSTLELGDSALYLCASSGGQGSTEAFFGQGTRLTVV.

This clonotype was found a few times. V is TRBV10-3 and J is TRBJ1-1; D is unclear. Deletions cut 4 bases from V and 0 bases from J, with 6 bases between. The CDR3 totals 13 residues. Germline V gene data show CDR1 as ENHRY and CDR2 as SYGVKD. The CDR3, as DNA: TGTGCCATCAGTGGAGTTATGAACACTGAAGCTTTCTTT. Amino acid sequence: CAISGVMNTEAFF.

This clonotype has a count of ten or more. The rearrangement uses TRBV4-1 and TRBJ2-1; 7 bases align to TRBD2. The V and J ends lost 1 base and 4 bases, in that order; junction bases with no gene match: 1. Germline CDR1 is MGHRA and CDR2 is YSYEKL. This CDR3 region has 14 residues. This CDR3 reads CASSQGGGYNEQFF. The DNA of the CDR3 is TGCGCCAGCAGCCAAGGGGGGGGATACAATGAGCAGTTCTTC.

The J gene is TRBJ1-1, the V gene TRBV18; 11 nucleotides line up with TRBD1. There are 17 residues in the CDR3. With 0 bases clipped from V and 3 bases from J, the junction kept 6 bases outside the gene matches. CDR1 KGHSH and CDR2 LQKENI come from the germline V gene. In DNA form, the CDR3 reads TGTGCCAGCTCACCACCGGACAGGGGGCTGAGGTACACTGAAGCTTTCTTT. Residues: CASSPPDRGLRYTEAFF.

This clonotype was counted between two and nine times. The chain joins TRBV6-4 to TRBJ2-1, with 13 bases aligning to TRBD2. V gave up 3 bases and J gave up 9 bases; unmatched junction bases: 5. The CDR3 consists of 15 residues. Germline CDR1 is MRHNA and CDR2 is SNTAGT. In nucleotides, the CDR3 is TGTGCCAGCAGTGAGTTTGGGACTAGCGGGACTGAGCAGTTCTTC. This translates into CASSEFGTSGTEQFF.

CDR3 residues: CASSPTGDSNQPQHF. CDR3 nucleotide sequence: TGTGCCAGCAGTCCCACAGGGGATAGCAATCAGCCCCAGCATTTT. The chain recombines TRBV12-3 or TRBV12-4 with TRBJ1-5, with TRBD1 matching 7 bases. The CDR3 sequence is 15 residues long. Trimming cost V 5 bases and J 0 bases; bases outside gene matches: 4.

Only a few counts were recorded for this clonotype. At one end, the junction sequence differs from germline, possibly due to a read error. This chain links TRBV27 with TRBJ2-7, with D possibly TRBD2 on 6 matching bases. Germline CDR1 reads MNHEY; CDR2 reads SMNVEV (reference sequence). This CDR3 is 15 amino acids long. The chain's CDR3 is CASSYFRDLSSEQYF. For the CDR3, the DNA is TGTGCCAGCAGCTATTTCCGGGACTTATCCTCCGAGCAGTACTTC.

This clonotype came up a few times. The genes are TRBV20-1 and TRBJ2-1; a weak D match, TRBD2 (6 bases). The CDR3 is 13 amino acids. Germline CDR1 and CDR2: DFQATT and SNEGSKA (reference sequence). Trimming took 6 bases from V and 0 from J, leaving 9 bases between them. This CDR3 is CSATGSSYNEQFF. The CDR3 bases are TGCAGTGCAACCGGGAGCTCCTACAATGAGCAGTTCTTC.

This clonotype came up a few times. J is TRBJ2-5 and V is TRBV18; D ambiguous. CDR3 length equals 13 residues. The V and J ends lost 4 bases and 4 bases respectively, with 10 bases between them. Germline V lookup: CDR1 KGHSH, CDR2 LQKENI. The CDR3 nucleotides read TGTGCCAGCTCACTGCAGAGTAGAGAGACCCAGTACTTC. It encodes CASSLQSRETQYF.

This clonotype was counted only a few times. The J gene is TRBJ2-1, the V gene TRBV7-8; 9 nucleotides align to TRBD1. The germline gives CDR1 SGHVS, CDR2 FQNEAQ. V lost 3 bases and J lost 7; bases outside the gene matches: 7. This CDR3 has 15 amino acids. As DNA, the CDR3 is TGTGCCAGCAGCTTCGCGGGGACAGGGTTTAATGAGCAGTTCTTC. Translating gives CASSFAGTGFNEQFF.

This clonotype was observed a few times. The rearrangement joins TRBV28 to TRBJ1-5, with TRBD1 matching over 9 bases. The CDR3 runs to 15 residues. V shed 3 bases, J shed 6 bases, and the junction held 6 bases outside the gene matches. Germline V lookup: CDR1 MDHEN, CDR2 SYDVKM. The chain's CDR3 is CASSFLPTGGQPQHF. DNA of the CDR3: TGTGCCAGCAGTTTCCTTCCGACAGGGGGTCAGCCCCAGCATTTT.

This clonotype occurred many times. The chain uses TRBV29-1 and TRBJ2-3, with TRBD2 identical over 9 bases. From germline, CDR1 is SQVTM and CDR2 ANQGSEA. The CDR3 spans 12 residues. The trim removed 8 bases at V and 5 bases at J, leaving 5 bases unmatched. The CDR3 region is CSTTSGQDTQYF. The CDR3 DNA reads as TGCAGCACAACTAGCGGGCAAGATACGCAGTATTTT.

This clonotype has just a few counts. V and J are TRBV11-2 and TRBJ2-2; TRBD2 aligns across 11 bases. CDR3 length: 15 residues. The J segment lost 0 bases and the V segment lost 6 bases, leaving 0 bases of the junction unmatched. CDR1 is SGHAT, CDR2 FQNNGV, per germline. The DNA of the CDR3 is TGTGCCAGCAGGACTAGCGGGGCGAACACCGGGGAGCTGTTTTTT. Protein: CASRTSGANTGELFF.

This clonotype was recorded a few times. The chain joins TRBV4-1 to TRBJ2-1; the D gene is possibly TRBD2 (6 bases). The CDR3 has 20 amino acids. Germline V gene sequence: CDR1 MGHRA, CDR2 YSYEKL. Deletions cut 0 bases from V and 4 bases from J, with 25 bases between. The CDR3 coding sequence is TGCGCCAGCAGCCAAGATAGTATGAGGAGAGGCGGGAAAGGTTACAATGAGCAGTTCTTC. This codes for CASSQDSMRRGGKGYNEQFF.

The chain is built from TRBV9 and TRBJ2-6; TRBD1 matches 10 bases. Germline V gene data show CDR1 as SGDLS and CDR2 as YYNGEE. The CDR3 sequence is 19 residues long. Trimming cost V 4 bases and J 4 bases; bases outside gene matches: 14. CDR3 in DNA: TGTGCCAGCAGCCCCAGACCCCCGGGACAGGGGTTCGGGGCCAACGTCCTGACTTTC. It specifies CASSPRPPGQGFGANVLTF.

The rearrangement joins TRBV5-1 to TRBJ2-7; D may be TRBD1 (5 bases). CDR1 is SGHRS, CDR2 YFSETQ, per germline. This CDR3 has 15 residues. V was cut by 0 bases and J by 0 bases, with 10 bases left in between. The CDR3 DNA follows: TGCGCCAGCAGCTTGGGTTTTCAGGGCTCCTACGAGCAGTACTTC. This codes for CASSLGFQGSYEQYF.

This clonotype was seen a handful of times. The V gene is TRBV4-2, the J gene TRBJ2-3, with D possibly TRBD1 on 5 matching bases. Germline V gives CDR1 LGHNA, CDR2 YNFKEQ. Trimming took off 2 bases at V and 6 bases at J, with 21 bases between the two ends. This CDR3 is built from 17 residues. CDR3 nucleotide sequence: TGTGCCAGCAGCCAAATCGGTTCAGGGCCCCATTTGGATACGCAGTATTTT. Its protein is CASSQIGSGPHLDTQYF.